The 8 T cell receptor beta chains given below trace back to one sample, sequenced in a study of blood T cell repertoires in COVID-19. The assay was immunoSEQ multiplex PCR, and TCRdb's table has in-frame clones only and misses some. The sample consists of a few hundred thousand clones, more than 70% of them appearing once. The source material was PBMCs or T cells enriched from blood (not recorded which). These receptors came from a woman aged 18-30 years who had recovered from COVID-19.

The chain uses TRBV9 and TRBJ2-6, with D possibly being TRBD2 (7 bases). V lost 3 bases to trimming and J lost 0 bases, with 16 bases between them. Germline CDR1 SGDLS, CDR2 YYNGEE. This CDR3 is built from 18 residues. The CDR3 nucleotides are TGTGCCAGCAGCGCAAAGCGGGACACCGCCTCTGGGGCCAACGTCCTGACTTTC. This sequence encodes CASSAKRDTASGANVLTF. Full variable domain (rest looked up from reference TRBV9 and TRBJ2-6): DSGVTQTPKHLITATGQRVTLRCSPRSGDLSVYWYQQSLDQGLQFLIQYYNGEERAKGNILERFSAQQFPDLHSELNLSSLELGDSALYFCASSAKRDTASGANVLTFGAGSRLTVL.

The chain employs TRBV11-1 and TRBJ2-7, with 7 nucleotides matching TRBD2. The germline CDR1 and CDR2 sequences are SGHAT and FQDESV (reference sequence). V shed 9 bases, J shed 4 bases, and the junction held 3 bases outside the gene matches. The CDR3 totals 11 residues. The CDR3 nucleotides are TGTGCCAGGGTCGGGGGGTACGAGCAGTACTTC. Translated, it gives CARVGGYEQYF. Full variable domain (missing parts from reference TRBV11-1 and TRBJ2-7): EAEVAQSPRYKITEKSQAVAFWCDPISGHATLYWYRQILGQGPELLVQFQDESVVDDSQLPKDRFSAERLKGVDSTLKIQPAELGDSAMYLCARVGGYEQYFGPGTRLTVT.

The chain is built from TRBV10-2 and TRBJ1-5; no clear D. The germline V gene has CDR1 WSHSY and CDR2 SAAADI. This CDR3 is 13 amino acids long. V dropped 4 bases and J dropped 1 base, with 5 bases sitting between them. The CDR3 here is CASSVQSNQPQHF. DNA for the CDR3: TGCGCCAGCAGTGTACAGAGCAATCAGCCCCAGCATTTT.

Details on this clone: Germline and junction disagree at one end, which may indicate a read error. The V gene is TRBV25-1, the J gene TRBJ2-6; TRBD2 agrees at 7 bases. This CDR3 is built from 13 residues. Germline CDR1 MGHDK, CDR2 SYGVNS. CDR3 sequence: CASSEGGVNVLTF. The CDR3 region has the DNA TGTGCCAGCAGTGAGGGAGGGGTCAACGTCCTGACTTTC. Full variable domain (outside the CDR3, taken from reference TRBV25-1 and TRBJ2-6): EADIYQTPRYLVIGTGKKITLECSQTMGHDKMYWYQQDPGMELHLIHYSYGVNSTEKGDLSSESTVSRIRTEHFPLTLESARPSHTSQYLCASSEGGVNVLTFGAGSRLTVL.

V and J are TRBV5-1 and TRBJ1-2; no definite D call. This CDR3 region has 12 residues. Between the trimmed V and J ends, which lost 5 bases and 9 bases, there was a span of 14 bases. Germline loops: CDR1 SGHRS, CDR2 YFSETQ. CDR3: CASSPPGASYTF. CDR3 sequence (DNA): TGCGCCAGCAGTCCGCCGGGAGCCAGCTACACCTTC.

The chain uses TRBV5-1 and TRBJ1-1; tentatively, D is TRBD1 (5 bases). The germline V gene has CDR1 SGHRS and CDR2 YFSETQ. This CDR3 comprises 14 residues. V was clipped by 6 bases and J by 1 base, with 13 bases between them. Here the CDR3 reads CASNPNRRNTEAFF. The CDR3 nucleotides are TGCGCCAGCAACCCAAACAGGCGGAACACTGAAGCTTTCTTT.

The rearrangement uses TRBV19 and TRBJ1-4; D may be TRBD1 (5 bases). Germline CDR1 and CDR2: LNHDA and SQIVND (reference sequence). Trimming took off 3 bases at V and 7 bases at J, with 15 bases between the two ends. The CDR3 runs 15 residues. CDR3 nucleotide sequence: TGTGCCAGTAGTATTTTCGGGGGGTCTGTTGAAAAACTGTTTTTT. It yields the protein CASSIFGGSVEKLFF. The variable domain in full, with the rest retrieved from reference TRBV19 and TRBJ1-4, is DGGITQSPKYLFRKEGQNVTLSCEQNLNHDAMYWYRQDPGQGLRLIYYSQIVNDFQKGDIAEGYSVSREKKESFPLTVTSAQKNPTAFYLCASSIFGGSVEKLFFGSGTQLSVL.

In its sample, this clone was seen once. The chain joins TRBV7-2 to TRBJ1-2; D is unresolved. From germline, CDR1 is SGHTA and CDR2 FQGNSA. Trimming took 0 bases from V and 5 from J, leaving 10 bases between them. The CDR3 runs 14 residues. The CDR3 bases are TGTGCCAGCAGCTTAGCGAGGCAAGCATATGGCTACACCTTC. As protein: CASSLARQAYGYTF. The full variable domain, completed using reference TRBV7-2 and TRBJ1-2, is GAGVSQSPSNKVTEKGKDVELRCDPISGHTALYWYRQSLGQGLEFLIYFQGNSAPDKSGLPSDRFSAERTGGSVSTLTIQRTQQEDSAVYLCASSLARQAYGYTFGSGTRLTVV.